The following is a TCR beta chain sequence with its context. Its antigen remains unidentified. The sample belongs to a study of blood T cells in healthy people across ages. Study summary: Template switching picked up about one barcoded beta molecule for each two T cells.

Study results and caveats: Measured against age, TCR beta diversity per million T cells decreased in a roughly linear manner.

V shed 4 bases and J 0 bases; nucleotides not matched to a gene: 8. The CDR3 loop spans 16 amino acids. Per germline, CDR1 LNHNV and CDR2 YYDKDF (reference sequence). For the second PCR, which ran for about 6 to 11 cycles, a sample-barcoded 5' primer and a J-beta primer mix were used. Each CDR3 protein is one row after TCRdb ran MiXCR on the 5' RACE reads. The table lists about 560,000 distinct CDR3 sequences, 27% of them singletons. This sample was shared with a second study, whose subject was T cells of mothers and their children. As that report states: Reads recorded for TCR beta CDR3 numbered over 9.5 million per mother and some 2.7 million per child. Slightly higher, non-significant overlap characterized related mother-child pairs relative to unrelated pairs.

The source material was blood. The rearrangement links TRBV15 to TRBJ1-1; 7 bases align to TRBD1. The receptor comes from a boy aged 2 to 10 in good health. CDR3 amino acids: CATSMTRGSVNTEAFF. DNA of the CDR3: TGTGCCACCAGCATGACCAGGGGGTCGGTGAACACTGAAGCTTTCTTT.